This TCR beta chain was obtained from a study of vaccination and CD4 T cells after COVID-19 (dated 2022 in TCRdb). Study-wide context: In the convalescent cohort there were six males and four females, among whom were two Hispanic individuals, seven Caucasians, two Asians and one multiracial person. Each participant got two doses of either the Pfizer-BioNTech BNT162b2 vaccine (n=8) or the Moderna mRNA-1273 vaccine (n=2). Post-COVID blood samples were collected from convalescent patients a median of about 92 days after diagnosis, with a range of about 30 to 170 days. Post-vaccine blood samples were taken a median of around 68 days after the second vaccine dose, with a range of about 13 to 250 days. Overlapping spike peptide pools from SARS-CoV-2 and from the common cold coronaviruses HCoV-NL63, HCoV-OC43 and HCoV-229E were used as culture stimuli. Control cultures received a CEFX viral epitope pool as the positive control, an HIV-1 Nef peptide pool as the negative control, or no peptide. In under twelve COVID-19 convalescent patients and a few infection-naive healthy vaccine recipients, researchers compared the spike-specific CD4+ TCR repertoire from before mRNA vaccination with the repertoire from after. In an earlier paper using these donors, memory CD4+ T cell crossreactivity between SARS-CoV-2 and common cold coronavirus spike proteins was assessed at the TCR clonotype level.

What the authors observed across the whole study: Of the vaccine-specific clones in convalescent patients, 304 of 307, or nearly all, reacted only to SARS-CoV-2 spike and did not cross-react with common cold coronaviruses. Although the median number of SARS-CoV-2-reactive clonotypes went up from fewer than 25 after infection to about 38 after vaccination, the increase was not significant. The number of convalescent patients in the study was relatively small, and the study did not examine early timepoints following natural infection. Among the post-vaccine SARS-CoV-2-reactive clones in convalescent patients, a median around 90% showed up only after vaccination, which suggests vaccine-specific priming.

Comments on this clonotype: Its recognized antigen is unknown. No base-level quality is on record; no much larger clone is a single base apart.

Taken from cysteine to phenylalanine, the CDR3 has 15 residues. Only CDR3 DNA is held: 45 bases, read in frame from base 1. The germline V gene (reference sequence) gives CDR1 as LNHNV and CDR2 as YYDKDF. The junction shows trimming of 2 bases on V and 0 bases on J, plus 5 bases between the germline ends. The treatment or condition tag for this specimen amounts to: roughly nine-day PBMC culture with coronavirus spike peptide pools or control peptides (ViraFEST assay). CD4+ T cells from unexposed donors were collected before the COVID-19 pandemic (2011-2018). The ViraFEST assay, used in the study, expanded antigen-specific T cells with peptide pools and then identified the expanded clonotypes through TCR sequencing. Each well held 1.5 million to 2.5 million PBMCs cultured with 9 to 10 ug/ml peptide pools in IMDM containing 5% human AB serum and 7.5 to 10 IU/ml IL-2. On days 3 and 7, half of the culture medium was replaced with fresh IL-2-containing medium. After 10 to 11 days of culture, CD4+ T cells were isolated by negative selection using the EasySep CD4+ T cell isolation kit. Unexposed donor CD4+ T cells were tested for reactivity to SARS-CoV-2 S and N and four common cold coronavirus spike pools, as cell number allowed. PBMCs were separated from whole blood using Ficoll-Paque Plus gradient centrifugation and then either used fresh or cryopreserved at -140C. Triplicate wells were generally used for each culture condition. The leukapheresis product used for the unexposed donors was purchased from a commercial source.

Library construction relied on PCR. At the Johns Hopkins FTIC core, DNA from the cultured CD4+ T cells underwent TCR sequencing with the Oncomine TCR Beta short-read assay. Genomic DNA was extracted from the cultured CD4+ T cells with the QIAamp micro DNA kit. Oncomine TCR Beta libraries from cultured CD4+ T cells were pooled with unique dual indexes and sequenced on an Illumina iSeq 100. On the authors' methods: Non-productive sequences were filtered out, and CDR3s that did not start with C, did not end with F or W, or were shorter than 7 amino acids were discarded. Antigen-specific clonotypes were identified using the MANAFEST web application through comparison of peptide-stimulated wells with reference and other culture wells. Positive clones required FDR below 0.05, an odds ratio above 5, and productive frequency above 0.1% in at least two of three replicate wells. Clonotypes that were significantly expanded in both SARS-CoV-2 spike wells and at least one common cold coronavirus spike condition were defined as cross-reactive. Levenshtein distances (stringdist) and unrooted phylogenetic trees (ape) in R version 3.6.1 were used to assess CDR3 homology. The public reads were reprocessed in TCRdb via fastp at Q25 and MiXCR, keeping in-frame beta chains. Identical CDR3 protein sequences are pooled into one entry, listed with their most common genes and DNA. TCRdb, rather than the study authors, made the V and J calls. The sample has under 11,000 distinct CDR3 sequences on record, roughly 40% of them singletons. The ten largest clones take up about 22% of the sample.

What was sequenced was CD4+ T cells from blood, cultured in vitro. The sequence derives from a human donor in good health. The chain uses TRBV15 and TRBJ2-6, with the identity of the D gene unclear. The bases are TGTGCCACCAGCAGAAAGATCTCTGGGGCCAACGTCCTGACTTTC. This is translated as CATSRKISGANVLTF.